The 12 T cell receptor beta chains below were found in one sample sequenced in a study of CD8 T cells in ankylosing spondylitis (dated by TCRdb to about 2017). Library generation was performed with 5' RACE. The data were produced on an Illumina HiSeq 2500. TCRdb reworked the public reads: Q25 trimming with fastp, MiXCR clone assembly, productive beta chains retained. Each entry merges the rows of one CDR3 protein and shows their most common DNA and genes. The sample records roughly 180,000 distinct CDR3 sequences, roughly 13% of which are singletons. The ten largest clones capture about 15% of the sample. What was sequenced was blood, either unsorted or a sorted T cell fraction (not recorded which). The receptors were gathered from a male donor with ankylosing spondylitis or in good health (not recorded which).

V usage is TRBV27 and J usage is TRBJ2-7; 7 bases map to TRBD1. This CDR3 has 14 residues. Germline loops: CDR1 MNHEY, CDR2 SMNVEV (reference sequence). Losses at the gene ends were 3 bases for V and 3 bases for J; bases not matched to a gene: 5. CDR3 sequence (DNA): TGTGCCAGCAGTTTTGGGGACAGTGACTACGAGCAGTACTTC. Residues: CASSFGDSDYEQYF.

The chain is built from TRBV5-6 and TRBJ2-1, with TRBD2 identical over 16 bases. V shed 2 bases and J 14 bases; nucleotides not matched to a gene: 4. There are 14 residues in the CDR3. The V gene's germline CDR1 is SGHDT and CDR2 YYEEEE. This chain's CDR3 is CASSFGTSGREEFF. As DNA, the CDR3 is TGTGCCAGCAGCTTTGGGACTAGCGGGAGGGAAGAGTTCTTC.

V usage is TRBV29-1 and J usage is TRBJ2-1; 10 bases are a match to TRBD2. Looked up from germline, CDR1 is SQVTM and CDR2 is ANQGSEA. Unmatched junction bases numbered 10, after V lost 5 bases and J lost 6 bases. This CDR3 comprises 15 residues. This CDR3 is CSVSGTSVSGNEQFF. The CDR3 DNA follows: TGCAGCGTTTCGGGGACTAGCGTGTCTGGCAATGAGCAGTTCTTC.

The sample holds many counts of this clonotype. V usage is TRBV12-3 or TRBV12-4 and J usage is TRBJ2-7; D is unclear. This CDR3 spans 12 amino acids. The V end lost 5 bases, the J end lost 0 bases, and 5 bases lay between the germline ends. In nucleotides, the CDR3 is TGTGCCAGCAGTAGGGTCTCCTACGAGCAGTACTTC. This encodes CASSRVSYEQYF.

This clonotype was recorded at least ten times. CDR3 protein: CASSSTGETYNEQFF. The DNA for the CDR3 is TGCGCCAGCAGCTCCACAGGGGAGACTTACAATGAGCAGTTCTTC. The gene calls are TRBV5-1 and TRBJ2-1; TRBD1 matches 7 bases. V dropped 3 bases and J dropped 4; count of bases not matched to a gene: 7. Germline CDR1 SGHRS, CDR2 YFSETQ. The CDR3 has 15 amino acids. The whole variable domain, remainder taken from reference TRBV5-1 and TRBJ2-1, is KAGVTQTPRYLIKTRGQQVTLSCSPISGHRSVSWYQQTPGQGLQFLFEYFSETQRNKGNFPGRFSGRQFSNSRSEMNVSTLELGDSALYLCASSSTGETYNEQFFGPGTRLTVL.

This clonotype was counted between two and nine times. The chain couples TRBV4-2 to TRBJ2-7; D uncertain. V lost 0 bases and J lost 3, with 9 bases in between. Germline V gene sequence: CDR1 LGHNA, CDR2 YNFKEQ. The length of the CDR3 is 14 residues. The CDR3 region is CASSQEAQSYEQYF. In DNA form, the CDR3 reads TGTGCCAGCAGCCAAGAAGCACAGAGCTACGAGCAGTACTTC.

The J gene is TRBJ1-1, the V gene TRBV4-1, with D uncertain. The CDR3 extends over 14 amino acids. V lost 1 base to trimming and J lost 3 bases, with 9 bases between them. Germline V CDR1 and CDR2: MGHRA, YSYEKL. This CDR3 is CASSQVVIDTEAFF. The CDR3 nucleotides are TGCGCCAGCAGCCAAGTCGTGATCGACACTGAAGCTTTCTTT.

This clonotype was seen many times. This chain links TRBV7-2 with TRBJ2-1; D gene uncertain. Looked up from germline, CDR1 is SGHTA and CDR2 is FQGNSA. The CDR3 has 8 amino acids. The CDR3 nucleotides read TGTGTCTCGGGCGAGCAGTTCTTC. Protein product: CVSGEQFF.

This clonotype has only a few counts. The rearrangement links TRBV4-1 to TRBJ2-5; 9 bases are shared with TRBD1. V lost 1 base and J lost 4; bases outside the gene matches: 4. The CDR3 has 15 amino acids. Germline loops: CDR1 MGHRA, CDR2 YSYEKL. CDR3 in amino acids: CASSQAWDRVETQYF. The CDR3 DNA sequence: TGCGCCAGCAGCCAAGCCTGGGACAGGGTAGAGACCCAGTACTTC.

A few counts support this clonotype. In nucleotides, the CDR3 is TGTGCCAGCAGCTTACAGGGGGGTAAGCAGTTCTTC. This sequence encodes CASSLQGGKQFF. This rearrangement joins TRBV5-6 to TRBJ2-1; 8 nucleotides align to TRBD1. Germline-derived CDR1 and CDR2 are SGHDT and YYEEEE. With 2 bases clipped from V and 11 bases from J, the junction kept 3 bases outside the gene matches. The CDR3 runs to 12 residues.

The sample holds many counts of this clonotype. The chain employs TRBV5-1 and TRBJ1-4; no clear D. The CDR3 has 15 amino acids. CDR1 and CDR2 from the germline V gene are SGHRS and YFSETQ. V shed 0 bases and J shed 0 bases, with 6 bases lying between them. The CDR3 nucleotides read TGCGCCAGCAGCTTGGGGACGGCAACTAATGAAAAACTGTTTTTT. Amino acid sequence: CASSLGTATNEKLFF.

This clonotype appeared many times. This chain connects TRBV28 to TRBJ1-1; D not resolved. From germline, CDR1 is MDHEN and CDR2 SYDVKM. Trimming removed 6 bases from V and 4 bases from J, with 9 bases in between. The CDR3 extends over 12 amino acids. The CDR3 sequence is CASSSLGTEAFF. DNA of the CDR3: TGTGCCAGCAGCTCCTTAGGCACTGAAGCTTTCTTT.